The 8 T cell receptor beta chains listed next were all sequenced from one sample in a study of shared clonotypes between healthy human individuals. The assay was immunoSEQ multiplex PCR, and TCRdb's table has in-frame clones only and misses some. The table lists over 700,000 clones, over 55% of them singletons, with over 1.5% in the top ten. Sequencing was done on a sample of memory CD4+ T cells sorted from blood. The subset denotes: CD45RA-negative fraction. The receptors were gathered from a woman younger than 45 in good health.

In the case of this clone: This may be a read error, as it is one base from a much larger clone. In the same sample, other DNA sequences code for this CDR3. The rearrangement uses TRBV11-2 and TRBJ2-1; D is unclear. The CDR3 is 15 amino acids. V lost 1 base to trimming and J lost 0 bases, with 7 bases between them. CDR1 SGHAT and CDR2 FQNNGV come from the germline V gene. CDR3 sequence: CASSLAESSYNEQFF. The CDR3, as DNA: TGTGCCAGCAGCTTAGCGGAGAGCTCCTACAATGAGCAGTTCTTC.

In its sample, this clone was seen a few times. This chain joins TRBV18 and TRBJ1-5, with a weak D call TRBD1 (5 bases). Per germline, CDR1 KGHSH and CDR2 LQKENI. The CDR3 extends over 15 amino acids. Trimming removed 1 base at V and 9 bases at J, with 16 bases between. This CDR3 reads CASSPRENRRGPQHF. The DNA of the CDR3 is TGTGCCAGCTCACCACGGGAGAACAGGCGAGGGCCCCAGCATTTT. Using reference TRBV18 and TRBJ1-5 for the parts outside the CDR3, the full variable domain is NAGVMQNPRHLVRRRGQEARLRCSPMKGHSHVYWYRQLPEEGLKFMVYLQKENIIDESGMPKERFSAEFPKEGPSILRIQQVVRGDSAAYFCASSPRENRRGPQHFGDGTRLSIL.

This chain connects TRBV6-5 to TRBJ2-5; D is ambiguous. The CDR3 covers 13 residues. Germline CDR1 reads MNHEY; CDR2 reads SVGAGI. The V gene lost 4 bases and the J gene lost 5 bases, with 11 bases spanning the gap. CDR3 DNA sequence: TGTGCCAGCAGTTGGACCCAGAGGGAGACCCAGTACTTC. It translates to CASSWTQRETQYF.

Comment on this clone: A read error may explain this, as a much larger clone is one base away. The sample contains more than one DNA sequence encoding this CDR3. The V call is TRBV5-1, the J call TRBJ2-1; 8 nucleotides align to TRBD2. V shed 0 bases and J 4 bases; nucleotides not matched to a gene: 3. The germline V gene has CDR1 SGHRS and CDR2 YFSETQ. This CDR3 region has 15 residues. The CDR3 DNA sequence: TGCGCCAGCAGCTTGGAATCTAGCGGGTACAATGAGCAGTTCTTC. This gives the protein CASSLESSGYNEQFF.

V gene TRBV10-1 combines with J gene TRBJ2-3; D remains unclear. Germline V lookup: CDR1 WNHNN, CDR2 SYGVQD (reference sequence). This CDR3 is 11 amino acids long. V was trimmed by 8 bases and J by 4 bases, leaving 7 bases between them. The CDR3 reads CASSSADTQYF. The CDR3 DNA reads TGCGCCAGCTCCTCCGCAGATACGCAGTATTTT.

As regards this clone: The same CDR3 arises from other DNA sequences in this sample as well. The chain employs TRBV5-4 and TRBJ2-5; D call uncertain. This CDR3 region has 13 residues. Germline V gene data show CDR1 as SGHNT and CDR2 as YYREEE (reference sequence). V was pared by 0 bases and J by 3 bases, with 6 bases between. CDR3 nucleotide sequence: TGTGCCAGCAGCTTGGAGTCGGAAGAGACCCAGTACTTC. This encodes CASSLESEETQYF.

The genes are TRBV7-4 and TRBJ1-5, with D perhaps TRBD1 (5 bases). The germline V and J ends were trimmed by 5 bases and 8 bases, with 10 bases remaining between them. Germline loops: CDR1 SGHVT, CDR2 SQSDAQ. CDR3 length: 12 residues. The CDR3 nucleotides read TGTGCCAGCAGCCGCAAGGGGAAGCCCCAGCATTTT. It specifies CASSRKGKPQHF. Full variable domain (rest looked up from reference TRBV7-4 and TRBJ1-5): GAGVSQSPRYKVAKRGRDVALRCDSISGHVTLYWYRQTLGQGSEVLTYSQSDAQRDKSGRPSGRFSAERPERSVSTLKIQRTEQGDSAVYLCASSRKGKPQHFGDGTRLSIL.

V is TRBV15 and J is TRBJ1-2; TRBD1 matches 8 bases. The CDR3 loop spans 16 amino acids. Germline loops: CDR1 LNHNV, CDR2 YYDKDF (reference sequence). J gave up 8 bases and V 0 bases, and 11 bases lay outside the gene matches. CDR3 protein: CATSRDRRQGAGGYTF. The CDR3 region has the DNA TGTGCCACCAGCAGAGATAGAAGGCAGGGGGCGGGCGGCTACACCTTC.